This T cell receptor (beta chain) derives from a study of Ad26.COV2.S vaccination and SARS-CoV-2 variants. Study-level background: The COV1001 Ad26.COV2.S trial arm included the donor. The vaccine Ad26.COV2.S was put into the muscle once, or twice with 56 days between.

Notes on this clone: Antigen unknown.

Broader study findings: After vaccination, reports described spike-specific CD8+ and CD4+ T cell responses as showing substantial breadth.

The V end lost 4 bases, the J end lost 4 bases, and 14 bases lay between the germline ends. CDR1 and CDR2 (germline): LGHDT, YNNKEL (reference sequence). The CDR3 covers 15 residues. The sample's treatment: around 19 received Ad26.COV2.S at low or high dose, single or two shots; five or six received placebo; per-sample allocation not given. After the first vaccine or placebo injection, samples were drawn on day 63. This vaccine is an Ad26 vector that expresses the Wuhan-strain SARS-CoV-2 spike. Profiled with immunoSEQ multiplex PCR; TCRdb holds only in-frame clones, not every one. The sample lists roughly 460,000 clones, 80% to 90% seen once, with around 1.6% in the top ten.

The chain carries TRBV3-1 (or the pseudogene TRBV3-2) and TRBJ1-3, with unresolved D. The sequence was obtained from a person aged 18-60 years who received the Ad26.COV2.S COVID-19 vaccine or a placebo. This material consisted of peripheral blood, taken in a trial of Ad26.COV2.S vaccine versus placebo. CDR3: CASSPTQNRGNTIYF. In DNA, the CDR3 is TGTGCCAGCAGCCCCACCCAAAATAGGGGAAACACCATATATTTT.